The entry below gives a single TCR beta chain sequence along with its context. The data were obtained in a study of T cells in localized non-small cell lung cancer. Data came from immunoSEQ multiplex PCR; TCRdb stores just in-frame clones and leaves some out. The sample lists tens of thousands of clones; roughly 80% were seen once. The sample in question was peripheral blood, obtained before any cancer treatment. This sequence was found in an older female donor with stage I lung adenocarcinoma.

The CDR3 region is CASSLTGGAGTEAFF. CDR3 nucleotide sequence: TGTGCCAGCAGTCTTACAGGGGGCGCGGGCACTGAAGCTTTCTTT. This rearrangement joins TRBV27 to TRBJ1-1; 9 bases line up with TRBD1. Germline V gene lookup returns CDR1 MNHEY and CDR2 SMNVEV (reference sequence). The CDR3 is 15 residues long. J was trimmed by 4 bases and V by 5 bases; bases with no gene match: 8.